The clone carrying this TCR beta chain was seen just once. The protocol was immunoSEQ multiplex PCR, while the TCRdb copy is restricted to in-frame clones and leaves out a portion. There are roughly 100,000 clones in the sample; roughly nine tenths occur only once, and 17% lies in the top ten. This record belongs to a study of blood T cell repertoires in COVID-19. Study information: Sample material is recorded as cDNA or gDNA derived from T cells, B-cell-depleted T cells, or PBMCs.

Deletions cut 0 bases from V and 3 bases from J, with 10 bases between. The CDR3 has 15 amino acids. Germline CDR1 and CDR2: SGDLS and YYNGEE. The J gene is TRBJ2-1, the V gene TRBV9; maybe TRBD1 (6 bases). Sequencing was performed on peripheral blood. The sequence derives from a woman at least 80 years old in a cohort sampled during active COVID-19. The CDR3 loop is CASSVVWDNYNEQFF. As DNA, the CDR3 is TGTGCCAGCAGCGTAGTGTGGGACAACTACAATGAGCAGTTCTTC.